This TCR beta chain was documented in a study of PD-1 blockade in mismatch repair-deficient tumors. Trimming cost V 6 bases and J 8 bases; bases outside gene matches: 6. This CDR3 comprises 15 residues. Per the germline V gene, CDR1 is SGHTA and CDR2 is FQGTGA. Profiled with immunoSEQ multiplex PCR; TCRdb holds only in-frame clones, not every one. This sample has tens of thousands of clones, with less than 90% found just once. The source was PBMCs, collected 6 to 7 weeks after starting pembrolizumab. The chain couples TRBV7-3 to TRBJ2-1; 14 bases line up with TRBD2. This TCR came from an adult with mismatch repair-deficient cancer. The CDR3 region is CASSPGLAGVHEQFF. CDR3 coding DNA: TGTGCCAGCAGTCCGGGACTAGCGGGAGTCCATGAGCAGTTCTTC.